These 5 T cell receptor beta chains originate from one sample sequenced in a study of beta chain features in type 1 diabetes. Of the isolated RNA, all was reverse transcribed, and so the sequenced material was expressed TCRB transcripts. The repertoire was sequenced with immunoSEQ multiplex PCR; TCRdb's copy has only in-frame clones and lacks some. The sample carries 900,000 or so clones, about a sixth recorded once. Specimen: naive CD4+ T cells from blood. The source is a woman younger than 30 in good health.

There are a few counts of this clone. The rearrangement uses TRBV2 and TRBJ2-3, with a tentative D call TRBD1 (5 bases). There are 12 residues in the CDR3. Trimming pared 7 bases from V and 5 bases from J, leaving 10 bases between. Germline V lookup: CDR1 SNHLY, CDR2 FYNNEI. CDR3 in DNA: TGTGCCAGCAAACGACAGCGAGATACGCAGTATTTT. Translation gives CASKRQRDTQYF.

This clone was seen ten or more times. The chain recombines TRBV21-1 with TRBJ2-3. TRBV21-1 constitutes a pseudogene. The CDR3 consists of 11 residues. The CDR3 protein is CASSPPDTQYF. The CDR3 region has the DNA TGTGCCAGCAGCCCGCCAGATACGCAGTATTTT.

The chain has TRBV18 and TRBJ2-7, with a weak D call TRBD2 (6 bases). Trimming took 6 bases from V and 0 from J, leaving 18 bases between them. Germline assignment: CDR1 KGHSH and CDR2 LQKENI. There are 16 residues in the CDR3. Here the CDR3 reads CASSAAGEASSYEQYF. Written as DNA, the CDR3 is TGTGCCAGCTCCGCGGCCGGGGAGGCAAGCTCCTACGAGCAGTACTTC.

The chain employs TRBV5-6 and TRBJ1-5; a weak D match, TRBD1 (6 bases). The germline V gene has CDR1 SGHDT and CDR2 YYEEEE. Deletions cut 1 base from V and 9 bases from J, with 14 bases between. This CDR3 is 14 amino acids long. CDR3 residues: CASSLRQALRPQHF. In nucleotides, the CDR3 is TGTGCCAGCAGCTTGCGACAGGCCCTACGGCCCCAGCATTTT.

The chain uses TRBV6-6 and TRBJ1-2; TRBD1 aligns across 11 bases. The germline V gene has CDR1 MNHNY and CDR2 SVGAGI (reference sequence). Trimming took 6 bases from V and 8 from J; bases not matched to a gene: 11. CDR3 length: 15 amino acids. Here the CDR3 reads CASRPSGQGGPGYTF. In nucleotides, the CDR3 is TGTGCCAGCAGGCCCTCGGGACAGGGGGGACCGGGCTACACCTTC.